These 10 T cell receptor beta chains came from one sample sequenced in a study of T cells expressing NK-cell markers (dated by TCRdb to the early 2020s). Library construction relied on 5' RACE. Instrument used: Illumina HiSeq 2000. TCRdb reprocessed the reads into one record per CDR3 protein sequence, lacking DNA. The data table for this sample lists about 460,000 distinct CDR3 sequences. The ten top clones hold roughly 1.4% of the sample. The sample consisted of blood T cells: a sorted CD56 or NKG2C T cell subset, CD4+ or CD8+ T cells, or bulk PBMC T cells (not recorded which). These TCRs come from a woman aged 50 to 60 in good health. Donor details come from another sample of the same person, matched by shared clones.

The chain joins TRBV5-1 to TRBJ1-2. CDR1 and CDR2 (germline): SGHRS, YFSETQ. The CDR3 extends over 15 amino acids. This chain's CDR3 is CASMAGGRSNYGYTF.

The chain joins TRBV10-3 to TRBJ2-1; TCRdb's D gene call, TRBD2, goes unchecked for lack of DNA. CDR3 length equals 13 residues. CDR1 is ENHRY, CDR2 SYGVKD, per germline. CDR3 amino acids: CAGRGFLDNEQFF.

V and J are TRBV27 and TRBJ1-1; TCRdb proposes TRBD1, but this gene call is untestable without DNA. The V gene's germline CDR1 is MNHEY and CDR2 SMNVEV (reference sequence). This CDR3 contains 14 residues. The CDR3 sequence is CASSSDGGNTEAFF.

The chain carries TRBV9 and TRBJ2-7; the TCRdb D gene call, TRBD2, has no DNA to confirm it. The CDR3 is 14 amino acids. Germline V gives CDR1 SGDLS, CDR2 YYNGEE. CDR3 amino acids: CASSVEGGPWEQYF. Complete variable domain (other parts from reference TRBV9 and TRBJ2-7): DSGVTQTPKHLITATGQRVTLRCSPRSGDLSVYWYQQSLDQGLQFLIQYYNGEERAKGNILERFSAQQFPDLHSELNLSSLELGDSALYFCASSVEGGPWEQYFGPGTRLTVT.

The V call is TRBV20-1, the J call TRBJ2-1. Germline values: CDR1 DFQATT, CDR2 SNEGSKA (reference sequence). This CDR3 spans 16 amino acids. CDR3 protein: CSARDLSTFLYNEQFF.

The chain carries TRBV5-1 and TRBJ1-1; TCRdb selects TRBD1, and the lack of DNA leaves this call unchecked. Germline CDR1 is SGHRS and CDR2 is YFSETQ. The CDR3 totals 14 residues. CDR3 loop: CASSPGDEDTEAFF.

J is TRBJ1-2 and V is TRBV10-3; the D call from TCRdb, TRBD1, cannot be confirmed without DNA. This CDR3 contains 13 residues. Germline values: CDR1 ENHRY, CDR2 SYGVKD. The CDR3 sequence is CAISEPGGAGYTF.

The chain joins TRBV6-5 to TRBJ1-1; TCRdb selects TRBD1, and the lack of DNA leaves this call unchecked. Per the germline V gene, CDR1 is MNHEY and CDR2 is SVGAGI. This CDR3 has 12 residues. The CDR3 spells CASRRGDTEAFF.

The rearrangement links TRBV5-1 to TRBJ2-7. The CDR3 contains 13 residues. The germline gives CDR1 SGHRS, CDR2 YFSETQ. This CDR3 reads CASSPVGIPEQYF.

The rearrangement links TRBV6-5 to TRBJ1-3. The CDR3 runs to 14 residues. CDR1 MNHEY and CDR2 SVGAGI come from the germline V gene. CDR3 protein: CASSYGGLENTIYF.